This T cell receptor (beta chain) was obtained from a study of identifying expanded T cells in peripheral blood. Produced via immunoSEQ multiplex PCR; TCRdb's table is partial and in-frame only. The sample yields over 65,000 clones, roughly 90% seen once. Healthy donors had no documented immune events, such as infections, while sampled. Overall study findings and caveats: Variance in clone template counts between roughly two-week samples significantly increased with total template count across all healthy donors. Differentially abundant clones: about 1.3 between replicates, approximately 16 at 2 to 3 weeks, more than 18 at four.

J gave up 3 bases and V 8 bases, and 6 bases lay outside the gene matches. Looked up from germline, CDR1 is MNHEY and CDR2 is SMNVEV (reference sequence). The length of the CDR3 is 13 residues. In regard to this clone: The antigen is not known.

The chain combines TRBV27 with TRBJ1-2; TRBD1 matches at 7 bases. This clonotype was obtained from a person between 18 and 75 years old in good health. The material sequenced was blood. The CDR3 protein is CASRNRGYYGYTF. The CDR3 DNA reads TGTGCCAGCCGCAACAGGGGCTACTATGGCTACACCTTC.